This T cell receptor beta chain emerged from a study of OX40 agonist ivuxolimab in advanced cancers. Study as a whole: Patients receiving dose escalation had hepatocellular carcinoma, melanoma, renal cell or head and neck cancer. Under the entry rules, prior anti-PD-1, anti-PD-L1 or anti-CTLA-4 therapy was allowed, and about 40% had some. Overall study results and limits: Among T cells, CD8+ cells averaged more expanded clones than CD4+ cells.

V lost 4 bases and J lost 5, with 11 bases in between. This CDR3 is 14 amino acids long. Germline V gives CDR1 MDHEN, CDR2 SYDVKM. In regard to this clone: Its antigen is not known.

TCRdb's copy holds only in-frame clones and misses some; the assay was immunoSEQ multiplex PCR. The sample contains roughly 92,000 clones, nearly 90% of which appear only once. Patients had blood sampled at baseline and again on cycle 4 day 1 and cycle 7 day 1. The rearrangement uses TRBV28 and TRBJ1-4; D may be TRBD1 (5 bases). The sample here was CD4+ or CD8+ T cells sorted from blood, taken in a trial of the OX40 agonist ivuxolimab. This clonotype originated in an adult with an advanced solid tumor such as melanoma, head and neck, liver or kidney cancer. CDR3 coding DNA: TGTGCCAGCAGTTCCGGGACTATAAATGAAAAACTGTTTTTT. Its translation is CASSSGTINEKLFF.